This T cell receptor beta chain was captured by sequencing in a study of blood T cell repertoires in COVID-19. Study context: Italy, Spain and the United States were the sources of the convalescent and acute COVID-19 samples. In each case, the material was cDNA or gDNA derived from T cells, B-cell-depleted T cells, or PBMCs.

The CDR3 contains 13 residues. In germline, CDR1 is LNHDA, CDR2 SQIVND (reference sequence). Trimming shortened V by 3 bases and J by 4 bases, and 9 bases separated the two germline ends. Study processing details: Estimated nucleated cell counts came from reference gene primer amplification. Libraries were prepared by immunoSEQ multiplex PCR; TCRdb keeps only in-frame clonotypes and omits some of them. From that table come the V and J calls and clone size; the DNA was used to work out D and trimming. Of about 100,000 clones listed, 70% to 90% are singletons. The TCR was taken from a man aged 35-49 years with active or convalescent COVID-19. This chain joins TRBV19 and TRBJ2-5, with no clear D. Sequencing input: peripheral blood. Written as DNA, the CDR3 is TGTGCCAGTAGTATGAACAGAGCAGAGACCCAGTACTTC. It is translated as CASSMNRAETQYF.